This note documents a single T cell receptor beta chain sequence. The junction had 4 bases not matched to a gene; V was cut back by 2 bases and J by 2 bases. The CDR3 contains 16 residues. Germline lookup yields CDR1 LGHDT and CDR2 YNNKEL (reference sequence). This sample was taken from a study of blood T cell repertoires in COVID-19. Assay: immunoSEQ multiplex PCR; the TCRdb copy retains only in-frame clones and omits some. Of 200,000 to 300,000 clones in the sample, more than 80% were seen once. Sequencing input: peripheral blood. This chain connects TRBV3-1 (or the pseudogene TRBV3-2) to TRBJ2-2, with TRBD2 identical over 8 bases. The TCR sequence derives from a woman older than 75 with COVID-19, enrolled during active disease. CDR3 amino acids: CASSQIAGINTGELFF. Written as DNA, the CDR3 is TGTGCCAGCAGCCAAATAGCGGGAATTAACACCGGGGAGCTGTTTTTT.